The entry that follows covers one T cell receptor delta chain sequence. These data come from a study of gamma-delta T cells after stem cell transplantation. TCRdb re-processed the RT-PCR reads via CATT. The repertoire consists of several hundred delta-chain clones, with over 7.5% occurring once and the leading ten covering 60% to 70%. This CDR3 has 19 amino acids. Deletions cut 3 bases from V and 0 bases from J, with 25 bases between. Germline-derived CDR1 and CDR2 are GEAIGNYY and EKD. Input material: gamma-delta T cells. The chain joins TRDV2 to TRDJ1, with a tentative D call TRDD3 (6 bases). This sequence originates from a human donor. It is not recorded whose cells these are; they may come from a transplant donor. The CDR3 nucleotides are TGTGCCTGTGACCAGGCTTTGGCTGGGGTATTAAAGTACACCGATAAACTCATCTTT. Translation: CACDQALAGVLKYTDKLIF.